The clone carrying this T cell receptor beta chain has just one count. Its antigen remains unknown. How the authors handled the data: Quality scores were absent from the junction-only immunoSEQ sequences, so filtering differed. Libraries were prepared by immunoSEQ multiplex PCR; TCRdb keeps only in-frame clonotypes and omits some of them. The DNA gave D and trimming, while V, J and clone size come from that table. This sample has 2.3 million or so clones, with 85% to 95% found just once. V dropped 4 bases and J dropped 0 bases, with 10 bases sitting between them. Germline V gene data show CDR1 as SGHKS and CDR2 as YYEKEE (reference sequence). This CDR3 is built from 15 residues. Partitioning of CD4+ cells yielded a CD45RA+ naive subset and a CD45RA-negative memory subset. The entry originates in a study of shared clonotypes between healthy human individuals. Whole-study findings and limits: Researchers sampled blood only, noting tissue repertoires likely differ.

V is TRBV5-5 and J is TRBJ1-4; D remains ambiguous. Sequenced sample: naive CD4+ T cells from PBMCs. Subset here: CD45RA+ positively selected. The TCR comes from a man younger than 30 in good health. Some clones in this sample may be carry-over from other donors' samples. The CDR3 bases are TGTGCCAGCAGCCCATACAGTGCAACTAATGAAAAACTGTTTTTT. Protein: CASSPYSATNEKLFF. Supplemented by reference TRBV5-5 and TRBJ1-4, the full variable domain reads DAGVTQSPTHLIKTRGQQVTLRCSPISGHKSVSWYQQVLGQGPQFIFQYYEKEERGRGNFPDRFSARQFPNYSSELNVNALLLGDSALYLCASSPYSATNEKLFFGSGTQLSVL.